This TCR beta chain comes out of a study of identical twins (TCRdb year 2016). Some background on the complete study: To test whether fetal clonotypes persist, the study used deep sequencing on TCR alpha and beta repertoires from monozygotic twins, unrelated adults of various ages, and cord blood. To rule out contamination, the twin experiments were replicated at different times with different library preparation protocols. Beyond this particular receptor, the publication reports: Zero-insertion analyses could be partly confounded by invariant T cells such as MAIT and iNKT, though diverse VJ usage argued against such confounding for most clonotypes. Abundant cord blood beta clonotypes carried fewer insertions; young adult naive repertoires showed a weaker similar trend, while memory repertoires showed none. In monozygotic twins, recombination models systematically underestimated out-of-frame TCR alpha sharing, but the models matched the sharing seen between unrelated individuals. Because the same donors could not be followed over many years, conclusions were based on cross-sectional statistical analysis. Out-of-frame TCR alpha sequences shared between twins showed an excess of low generation-probability sequences compared with coincidental sharing between unrelated individuals. In beta out-of-frame sequences, excess twin sharing was weaker, because having fewer shared sequences lowered the signal-to-noise ratio.

Every donor in the study was a healthy Caucasian. Three pairs of female monozygotic twins, all aged roughly 18 to 29 years, made up the twin cohort. CD4+ and CD8+ T cell populations were isolated with positive isolation kits from Invitrogen. Library method: 5' RACE. The reads were generated on an Illumina HiSeq 2000. A universal primer binding site was introduced by template switching, and a unique molecular identifier was present in the final cDNA, enabling accurate counting of TCR cDNA molecules. Specific primers in the conserved constant-segment region were used to synthesize first-strand cDNA for the TCR alpha and beta chains. To control for contamination, every cDNA library was double barcoded, receiving both a SMART-Mk sample barcode and Illumina barcodes. TruSeq adapter sequences, together with Illumina sample barcodes, were added in two successive PCR steps. TCR alpha and beta cDNA libraries were sequenced on the Illumina HiSeq platform with custom primers. In the original analysis: Unique molecular identifiers were extracted from raw reads with MiGEC, and CDR3 positions were determined with MiXCR. For each individual, recombination models were inferred using an EM algorithm with the repgenHMM and IGoR tools. The tcR package in R was used for shared clonotype analysis, with sharing normalized by the product of cloneset sizes. To study raw recombination without the effects of thymic and clonal selection, out-of-frame nonproductive sequences were analyzed. TCRdb reworked the public reads: Q25 trimming with fastp, MiXCR clone assembly, productive beta chains retained. Rows matching on CDR3 protein sequence are summarized as one entry with the most common DNA and genes. It is TCRdb's table, rather than the study itself, that gives the V and J calls and clone size. The sample data list roughly 220,000 distinct CDR3 sequences, and about 6.7% of these were observed just once. The ten largest clones represent less than 15% of the sample.

Note on this clonotype: No cognate antigen has been identified for it. Per-base quality was not reported, and no clone a single base away is much larger than it.

This same sample was also part of a study on T cells expressing NK-cell markers. From the second report: Seven or eight donors provided sorted CD3+CD56+NKG2C+, CD3+CD56+NKG2C- and CD3+CD56-NKG2C+ T-cell subsets, whose TCR beta-chain repertoires were profiled. Seven of the eight sequenced donors were HCMV-seropositive and one was HCMV-seronegative. To restrict sorting to alphabetaTCR-expressing T cells, an anti-gammadeltaTCR antibody was added in several experiments. In five to seven donors, the dominant CD3+CD56+NKG2C+ clonotypes were among the top 10 CD8+ clonotypes and accounted for about 1.0-7.5% of CD8+ T cells. Those dominant clonotypes were again the most abundant among CD3+CD56-NKG2C+ cells in a few donors, at about 28.3-65%. It remained unclear whether the expanded NKG2C-expressing T cell clones were specific for HCMV antigens. The eight sequenced donors were randomly selected healthy volunteers, three men and five women. HCMV serostatus was determined by detecting HCMV-specific IgG in serum with a commercial ELISA kit. Reads were demultiplexed and grouped by UMI with MIGEC, and clonotypes were assembled and quantified with MiTCR. Only TCR cDNA sequences supported by at least two reads were kept to exclude erroneous sequences. The tcR package was used for downstream repertoire analysis, and clonotypes were matched between fractions using CDR3 nucleotide sequence together with V segment. VDJmatch was used to annotate antigen specificity against VDJdb, with one amino acid substitution in CDR3 allowed.

This TCR derives from a woman between 18 and 29 years old in good health. The specimen was CD8+ T cells sorted from blood.

The CDR3 protein sequence reads: CASSEAVVTEAFF. In nucleotides, the sequence is TGTGCCAGCAGTGAAGCAGTGGTGACTGAAGCTTTCTTT. The sequence links TRBV6-1 to TRBJ1-1, with an unclear D gene assignment. The germline V gene encodes CDR1 MNHNS and CDR2 SASEGT. The CDR3, from cysteine to phenylalanine, totals 13 residues. CDR3 DNA only is kept here, 39 bases in frame from base 1. Trimming at the junction amounts to 0 bases on V and 5 bases on J, and the germline ends lie 7 bases apart.